These 11 T cell receptor beta chains came from one sample sequenced in a study of cytomegalovirus exposure and HLA in healthy donors. PCR primers comprised 60 Vbeta and 13 Jbeta primers. Clones were read by immunoSEQ multiplex PCR, and TCRdb kept only the in-frame ones, dropping some. The sample lists more than 150,000 clones, about 88% occurring once. The sequenced material came from PBMCs. Source of these receptors: a girl younger than two in good health and CMV-seronegative.

The V gene is TRBV2, the J gene TRBJ1-2; 8 nucleotides agree with TRBD1. Germline CDR1 and CDR2: SNHLY and FYNNEI. This CDR3 region has 13 residues. The CDR3 protein is CALSRTGHYGYTF. DNA for the CDR3: TGTGCATTAAGCCGGACAGGGCACTATGGCTACACCTTC.

This chain links TRBV12-5 with TRBJ2-7, with 8 positions matching TRBD1. J gave up 2 bases and V 0 bases, and 9 bases lay outside the gene matches. This CDR3 has 17 amino acids. The germline V gene has CDR1 LGHNT and CDR2 FRNRAP. The CDR3, as DNA: TGTGCTAGTGGTTTGGTACGGGCGGCAGGGGGCGCCTACGAGCAGTACTTC. Its protein product is CASGLVRAAGGAYEQYF.

The rearrangement links TRBV18 to TRBJ2-1, with D maybe TRBD1 (8 bases). Germline lookup yields CDR1 KGHSH and CDR2 LQKENI. V lost 3 bases and J lost 5, with 14 bases in between. CDR3 length: 15 amino acids. CDR3 nucleotides: TGTGCCAGCTCACCCGGACAGGGACTAAACAATGAGCAGTTCTTC. Translated: CASSPGQGLNNEQFF.

The chain is built from TRBV7-8 and TRBJ2-5; no firm D call. CDR1 is SGHVS and CDR2 is FQNEAQ in the germline V gene. The ends were cut back, 7 bases at V and 7 bases at J, with 10 bases in the middle. The CDR3 spans 11 residues. The CDR3 DNA sequence: TGTGCCAGCACCTTCACCGGGACCCAGTACTTC. It yields the protein CASTFTGTQYF.

The chain joins TRBV27 to TRBJ2-1; 8 positions agree with TRBD2. Germline V CDR1 and CDR2: MNHEY, SMNVEV (reference sequence). The CDR3 covers 15 residues. J gave up 2 bases and V 6 bases, and 6 bases lay outside the gene matches. Here the CDR3 reads CASRTRGGTYNEQFF. The CDR3 DNA is TGTGCCAGCAGGACTCGGGGGGGCACCTACAATGAGCAGTTCTTC.

The rearrangement links TRBV7-3 to TRBJ2-2; 12 nucleotides agree with TRBD2. The CDR3 has 13 residues. Germline CDR1 SGHTA, CDR2 FQGTGA. Trimming at V came to 8 bases and at J to 6 bases, leaving 1 base not matched to a gene. The CDR3 DNA follows: TGTGCCAGCGGACTAGCGGGACCCGGGGAGCTGTTTTTT. This encodes CASGLAGPGELFF.

Only a few counts were recorded for this clone. The V call is TRBV7-3, the J call TRBJ2-3; perhaps TRBD2 as D (6 bases). The V end lost 1 base, the J end lost 4 bases, and 9 bases lay between the germline ends. This CDR3 has 14 amino acids. Germline V CDR1 and CDR2: SGHTA, FQGTGA. The CDR3 DNA is TGTGCCAGCAGCTTAAGTCGGGAGTCAGATACGCAGTATTTT. Residues: CASSLSRESDTQYF.

The chain couples TRBV7-2 to TRBJ2-5, with D unresolved. The germline V gene has CDR1 SGHTA and CDR2 FQGNSA. The CDR3 runs to 13 residues. With 8 bases removed from V and 4 bases from J, the gap between germline ends came to 14 bases. CDR3: CASGLGVRETQYF. CDR3 DNA sequence: TGTGCCAGCGGGTTGGGCGTTCGAGAGACCCAGTACTTC.

The chain uses TRBV27 and TRBJ1-4, with 7 bases identical to TRBD1. Trimming at V came to 10 bases and at J to 3 bases, leaving 8 bases not matched to a gene. The CDR3 loop spans 14 amino acids. CDR1 is MNHEY and CDR2 is SMNVEV in the germline V gene (reference sequence). This chain's CDR3 is CATKRTGSNEKLFF. The DNA for the CDR3 is TGTGCCACCAAACGGACAGGTTCTAATGAAAAACTGTTTTTT.

Comments on this clone: Other DNA sequences from this sample encode an identical CDR3 as well. The V and J genes are TRBV12-5 and TRBJ1-4; weak D call: TRBD1 (5 bases). V lost 1 base and J 7 bases, leaving 16 bases between the germline ends. CDR1 and CDR2 (germline): LGHNT, FRNRAP. This CDR3 is 16 amino acids long. This CDR3 is CASGLDSRAWGEKLFF. The CDR3 DNA follows: TGTGCTAGTGGTTTGGACAGCAGGGCATGGGGTGAAAAACTGTTTTTT. The full variable domain, in which reference TRBV12-5 and TRBJ1-4 provide the parts outside the CDR3, is DARVTQTPRHKVTEMGQEVTMRCQPILGHNTVFWYRQTMMQGLELLAYFRNRAPLDDSGMPKDRFSAEMPDATLATLKIQPSEPRDSAVYFCASGLDSRAWGEKLFFGSGTQLSVL.

The chain couples TRBV4-2 to TRBJ2-7; tentatively, D is TRBD1 (6 bases). The germline V gene encodes CDR1 LGHNA and CDR2 YNFKEQ. With 4 bases removed from V and 2 bases from J, the gap between germline ends came to 9 bases. The CDR3 runs to 13 residues. The CDR3: CASSLGTTYEQYF. In DNA form, the CDR3 reads TGTGCCAGCAGCCTCGGGACAACCTACGAGCAGTACTTC.